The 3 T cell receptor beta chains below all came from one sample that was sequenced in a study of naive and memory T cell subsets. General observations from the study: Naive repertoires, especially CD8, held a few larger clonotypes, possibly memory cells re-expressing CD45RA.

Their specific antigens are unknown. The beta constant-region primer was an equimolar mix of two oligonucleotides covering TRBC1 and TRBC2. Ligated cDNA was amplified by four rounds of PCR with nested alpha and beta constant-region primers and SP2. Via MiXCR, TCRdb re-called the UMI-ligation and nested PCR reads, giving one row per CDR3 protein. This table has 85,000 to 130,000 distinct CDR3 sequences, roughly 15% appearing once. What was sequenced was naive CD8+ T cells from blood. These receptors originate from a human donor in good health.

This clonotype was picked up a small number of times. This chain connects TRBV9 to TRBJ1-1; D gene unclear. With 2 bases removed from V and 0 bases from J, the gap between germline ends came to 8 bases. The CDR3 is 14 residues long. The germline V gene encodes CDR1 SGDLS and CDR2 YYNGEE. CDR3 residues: CASSVSELNTEAFF. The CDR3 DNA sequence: TGTGCCAGCAGCGTGAGCGAGCTGAACACTGAAGCTTTCTTT.

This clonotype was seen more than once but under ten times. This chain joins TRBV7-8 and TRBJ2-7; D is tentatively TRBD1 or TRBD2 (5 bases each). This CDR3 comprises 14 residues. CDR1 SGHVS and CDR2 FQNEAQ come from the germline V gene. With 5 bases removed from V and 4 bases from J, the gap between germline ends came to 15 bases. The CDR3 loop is CASSVSGTEYEQYF. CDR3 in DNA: TGTGCCAGCAGCGTATCCGGGACGGAATACGAGCAGTACTTC.

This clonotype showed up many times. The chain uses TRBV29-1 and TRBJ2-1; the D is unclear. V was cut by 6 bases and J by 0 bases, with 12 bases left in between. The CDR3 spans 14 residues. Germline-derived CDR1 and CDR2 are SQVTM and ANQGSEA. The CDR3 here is CSVQTRSSYNEQFF. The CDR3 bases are TGCAGCGTCCAGACTCGGAGCTCCTACAATGAGCAGTTCTTC.